These 4 T cell receptor beta chains originate from one sample sequenced in a study of Ad26.COV2.S vaccination and SARS-CoV-2 variants. The treatment: some 20 received Ad26.COV2.S at low or high dose, single or two shots; roughly five received placebo; per-sample allocation not given. Specimen acquisition occurred on day 63 following the initial vaccine or placebo injection. Produced via immunoSEQ multiplex PCR; TCRdb's table is partial and in-frame only. The profile covers approximately 240,000 clones, with approximately 88% appearing a single time and around 11% taken by the ten largest. This material consisted of peripheral blood, taken in a trial of Ad26.COV2.S vaccine versus placebo. The receptors derive from a person aged 18 to 59 who received the Ad26.COV2.S COVID-19 vaccine or a placebo.

This clone has only a few counts. The chain employs TRBV27 and TRBJ2-3; possibly TRBD1 for D (6 bases). This CDR3 has 17 amino acids. Between the trimmed V and J ends, which lost 5 bases and 6 bases, there was a span of 24 bases. The germline V gene has CDR1 MNHEY and CDR2 SMNVEV (reference sequence). CDR3 region: CASSVLQGDGVADTQYF. Written as DNA, the CDR3 is TGTGCCAGCAGTGTACTACAGGGTGATGGGGTGGCGGATACGCAGTATTTT.

The gene calls are TRBV25-1 and TRBJ1-4; no definite D call. CDR1 is MGHDK, CDR2 SYGVNS, per germline. There are 17 residues in the CDR3. The V end was cut by 8 bases, the J end by 7 bases, with 26 bases between. The CDR3 coding sequence is TGTGCCAGCGGCTTCAGCTTCATAGGTCTTGAGGGTGAAAAACTGTTTTTT. Translated: CASGFSFIGLEGEKLFF.

V gene TRBV24-1 combines with J gene TRBJ2-7; D is possibly TRBD1 (5 bases). Germline V CDR1 and CDR2: KGHDR, SFDVKD. Trimming removed 4 bases at V and 3 bases at J, with 15 bases between. The CDR3 is 15 amino acids. The CDR3 coding sequence is TGTGCCACCAGTGACCCTGGTCAGGGAATCTACGAGCAGTACTTC. It specifies CATSDPGQGIYEQYF.

The CDR3 DNA reads TGTGCCAGCAGTAACCTCCCGTGGACTAGCGGAAGCCCCCCCGATGAGCAGTTCTTC. It translates to CASSNLPWTSGSPPDEQFF. The V call is TRBV28, the J call TRBJ2-1, with TRBD2 matching 10 bases. From germline, CDR1 is MDHEN and CDR2 SYDVKM. The CDR3 has 19 amino acids. V lost 5 bases to trimming and J lost 8 bases; unmatched junction nucleotides: 21.